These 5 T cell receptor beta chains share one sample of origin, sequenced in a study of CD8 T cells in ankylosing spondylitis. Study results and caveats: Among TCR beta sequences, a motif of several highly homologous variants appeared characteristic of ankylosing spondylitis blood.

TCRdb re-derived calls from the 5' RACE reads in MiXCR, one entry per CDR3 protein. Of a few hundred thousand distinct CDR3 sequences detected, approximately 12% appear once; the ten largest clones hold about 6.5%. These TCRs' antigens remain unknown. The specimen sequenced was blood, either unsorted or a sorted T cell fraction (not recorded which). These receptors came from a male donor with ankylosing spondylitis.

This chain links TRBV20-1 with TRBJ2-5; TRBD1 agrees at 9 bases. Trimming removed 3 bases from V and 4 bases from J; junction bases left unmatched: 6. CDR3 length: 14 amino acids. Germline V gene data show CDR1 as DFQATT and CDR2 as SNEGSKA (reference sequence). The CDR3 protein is CSASNRGRGETQYF. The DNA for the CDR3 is TGCAGTGCTAGTAACAGGGGGCGTGGAGAGACCCAGTACTTC.

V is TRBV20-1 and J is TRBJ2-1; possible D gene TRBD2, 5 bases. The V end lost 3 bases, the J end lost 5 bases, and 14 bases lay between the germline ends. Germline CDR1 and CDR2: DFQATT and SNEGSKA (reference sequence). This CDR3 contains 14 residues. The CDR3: CSASIEGLDNEQFF. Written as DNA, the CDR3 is TGCAGTGCTAGTATAGAGGGCCTGGACAATGAGCAGTTCTTC.

CDR3 nucleotides: TGCGCCAGCAGCGTAGGGACAGGCCATGATTCACCCCTCCACTTT. Encoded protein: CASSVGTGHDSPLHF. The chain has TRBV5-1 and TRBJ1-6, with 8 positions matching TRBD1. Looked up from germline, CDR1 is SGHRS and CDR2 is YFSETQ. V was clipped by 4 bases and J by 8 bases; unmatched bases: 8. This CDR3 is built from 15 residues.

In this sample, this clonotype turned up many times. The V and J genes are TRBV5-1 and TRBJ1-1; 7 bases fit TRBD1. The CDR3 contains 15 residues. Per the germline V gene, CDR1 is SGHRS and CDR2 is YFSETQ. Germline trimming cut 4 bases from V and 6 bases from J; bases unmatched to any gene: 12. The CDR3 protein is CASSLNQGEGAEAFF. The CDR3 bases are TGCGCCAGCAGCCTAAATCAGGGGGAAGGCGCTGAAGCTTTCTTT.

This CDR3 is CSVAEAREGEQYV. For the CDR3, the DNA is TGCAGCGTTGCTGAGGCCAGGGAGGGCGAGCAGTACGTC. The rearrangement uses TRBV29-1 and TRBJ2-7, with 7 positions matching TRBD2. Germline assignment: CDR1 SQVTM and CDR2 ANQGSEA. The J segment lost 6 bases and the V segment lost 4 bases, leaving 9 bases of the junction unmatched. The CDR3 has 13 amino acids.